The rows below give T cell receptor beta chains drawn from one sample of a study of T cell responses to AZD1222 COVID-19 vaccine. Sequencing used immunoSEQ multiplex PCR; TCRdb keeps in-frame clones, though not all of them. The sample yields about 110,000 clones, around 87% seen once. The sample consisted of peripheral blood, taken on day 0 of AZD1222 vaccination. Receptors were obtained from an adult in good health. Each CDR3 is given with its conserved first and last residue. A D gene is named only where the DNA matches it firmly. The size entry is marked missing in some rows and otherwise reads once, few, many or a size class.

size: NA
D: NA
J: TRBJ1-2
V: TRBV2
CDR3: CASSEAPGPSGYTF
DNA: TGTGCCAGCAGTGAAGCGCCAGGGCCTTCGGGCTACACCTTC

size: NA
D: TRBD1
J: TRBJ1-1
V: TRBV5-6
CDR3: CASSRQGAYTEAFF
DNA: TGTGCCAGCAGCCGACAGGGGGCGTACACTGAAGCTTTCTTT

size: once
D: NA
J: TRBJ2-1
V: TRBV20-1
CDR3: CSASTIDEQFF
DNA: TGCAGTGCTTCAACAATCGATGAGCAGTTCTTC

size: NA
D: NA
J: TRBJ2-1
V: TRBV5-6
CDR3: CASSLERDEQFF
DNA: TGTGCCAGCAGCTTGGAGAGGGATGAGCAGTTCTTC

size: NA
D: NA
J: TRBJ2-6
V: TRBV9
CDR3: CASSTSRANVLTF
DNA: TGTGCCAGCAGCACGAGCCGGGCCAACGTCCTGACTTTC

size: NA
D: NA
J: TRBJ2-7
V: TRBV19
CDR3: CASSISHTRYEQYF
DNA: TGTGCCAGTAGTATCTCCCACACACGATACGAGCAGTACTTC

size: NA
D: TRBD1
J: TRBJ1-6
V: TRBV4-2
CDR3: CASSQDIRGRNSPLHF
DNA: TGTGCCAGCAGCCAAGATATCAGGGGGAGGAATTCACCCCTCCACTTT

size: few
D: TRBD1
J: TRBJ1-2
V: TRBV5-1
CDR3: CASSSNRDRAADGYTF
DNA: TGCGCCAGCAGCTCGAACCGGGACAGGGCCGCGGATGGCTACACCTTC

size: NA
D: NA
J: TRBJ1-6
V: TRBV7-2
CDR3: CASSFDTYNSPLHF
DNA: TGTGCCAGCAGCTTTGATACGTATAATTCACCCCTCCACTTT

size: NA
D: TRBD1
J: TRBJ2-6
V: TRBV15
CDR3: CATSRFLGQGLAAGANVLTF
DNA: TGTGCCACCAGCAGATTTCTCGGACAGGGCTTAGCGGCTGGGGCCAACGTCCTGACTTTC

size: NA
D: NA
J: TRBJ2-7
V: TRBV19
CDR3: CASSSGQGHYEQYF
DNA: TGTGCCAGTAGTTCGGGGCAGGGGCACTACGAGCAGTACTTC

size: NA
D: NA
J: TRBJ1-1
V: TRBV13
CDR3: CASSSDGTEAFF
DNA: TGTGCCAGCAGCTCCGACGGGACTGAAGCTTTCTTT

size: NA
D: NA
J: TRBJ1-2
V: TRBV12-3/TRBV12-4
CDR3: CASSSPGGDGYTF
DNA: TGTGCCAGCAGCTCCCCGGGGGGGGATGGCTACACCTTC

size: NA
D: TRBD2
J: TRBJ2-4
V: TRBV6-2/TRBV6-3
CDR3: CASSDSGGALAKNIQYF
DNA: TGTGCCAGCAGTGATAGCGGGGGAGCTCTAGCCAAAAACATTCAGTACTTC

size: NA
D: NA
J: TRBJ2-7
V: TRBV2
CDR3: CATRGGYEQYF
DNA: TGTGCCACCAGGGGGGGTTACGAGCAGTACTTC

size: NA
D: NA
J: TRBJ1-6
V: TRBV9
CDR3: CASSVGGSPNSPLHF
DNA: TGTGCCAGCAGCGTAGGGGGCAGCCCTAATTCACCCCTCCACTTT

size: NA
D: NA
J: TRBJ1-2
V: TRBV12-3/TRBV12-4
CDR3: CASYFGGGGYTF
DNA: TGTGCCAGCTATTTCGGGGGCGGTGGCTACACCTTC

size: NA
D: NA
J: TRBJ2-7
V: TRBV7-6
CDR3: CASRPLGGEQYF
DNA: TGTGCCAGCAGGCCTCTCGGGGGTGAGCAGTACTTC

size: NA
D: TRBD2
J: TRBJ2-7
V: TRBV4-2
CDR3: CASSQDQGGGADEQYF
DNA: TGTGCCAGCAGCCAAGATCAGGGCGGGGGGGCCGACGAGCAGTACTTC